A single sample gave rise to the 12 T cell receptor beta chains below, sequenced in a study of post-analysis software for immune sequencing data. Findings of the study overall: A handful of TRBV segments were more frequent in patients than controls; TRBV5-6, TRBV5-1 and TRBV20-1 belonged to this group.

Each TCR beta cDNA library carried unique molecular identifiers. TCRdb called the PCR reads again in MiXCR, with one record for every CDR3 protein. Of 350,000 to 450,000 distinct CDR3 sequences in the sample, approximately 42% were seen once. No antigens are known for them. What was sequenced was blood. The receptors were sampled from a girl aged 2 to 9 with multiple sclerosis.

The chain links TRBV27 to TRBJ1-1, with TRBD1 identical over 9 bases. V shed 7 bases and J 2 bases; nucleotides not matched to a gene: 8. Germline CDR1 reads MNHEY; CDR2 reads SMNVEV (reference sequence). This CDR3 has 15 amino acids. The CDR3 DNA reads TGTGCCAGCACGGGACAGGGAGAATTTAACACTGAAGCTTTCTTT. Protein: CASTGQGEFNTEAFF.

The rearrangement links TRBV20-1 to TRBJ2-1; TRBD2 matches 9 bases. The CDR3 totals 17 residues. Germline V lookup: CDR1 DFQATT, CDR2 SNEGSKA (reference sequence). The V and J ends lost 0 bases and 0 bases, in that order; junction bases with no gene match: 6. In nucleotides, the CDR3 is TGCAGTGCTAGAGATACGGGCGGGAGGGCCTCCTACAATGAGCAGTTCTTC. The encoded protein is CSARDTGGRASYNEQFF.

This clonotype was recorded a few times. The rearrangement links TRBV12-3 or TRBV12-4 to TRBJ1-2, with D unresolved. The CDR3 extends over 14 amino acids. The V and J ends lost 5 bases and 6 bases respectively, with 16 bases between them. CDR3 in amino acids: CASSRAQNLDGYTF. As DNA, the CDR3 is TGTGCCAGCAGTCGAGCACAGAACCTGGATGGCTACACCTTC.

In its sample, this clonotype was seen a few times. The CDR3: CASSLTQVNYGYTF. CDR3 nucleotide sequence: TGCGCCAGCAGCTTAACACAGGTCAACTATGGCTACACCTTC. The genes are TRBV5-1 and TRBJ1-2, with a tentative D call TRBD1 (5 bases). The germline V gene encodes CDR1 SGHRS and CDR2 YFSETQ. V was cut by 2 bases and J by 2 bases, with 10 bases left in between. CDR3 size: 14 residues. Variable domain in full (rest from reference TRBV5-1 and TRBJ1-2): KAGVTQTPRYLIKTRGQQVTLSCSPISGHRSVSWYQQTPGQGLQFLFEYFSETQRNKGNFPGRFSGRQFSNSRSEMNVSTLELGDSALYLCASSLTQVNYGYTFGSGTRLTVV.

This clonotype occurred a few times. The genes are TRBV6-4 and TRBJ2-1; D gene ambiguous. This CDR3 is 10 amino acids long. Germline lookup yields CDR1 MRHNA and CDR2 SNTAGT. Trimming pared 3 bases from V and 9 bases from J, leaving 3 bases between. CDR3 region: CASSDTEQFF. CDR3 bases: TGTGCCAGCAGTGATACTGAGCAGTTCTTC.

The rearrangement links TRBV12-3 or TRBV12-4 to TRBJ1-1; maybe TRBD1 (6 bases). CDR3 length: 14 amino acids. Trimming shortened V by 2 bases and J by 5 bases, and 12 bases separated the two germline ends. CDR3 bases: TGTGCCAGCAGTTTAATAGGGGGGTTGACTGAAGCTTTCTTT. It specifies CASSLIGGLTEAFF.

Details on this clonotype: The junction does not match germline at one end; this may be a read error. This chain joins TRBV7-2 and TRBJ2-1, with D unresolved. CDR1 and CDR2 from the germline V gene are SGHTA and FQGNSA. CDR3 length equals 14 residues. This CDR3 is CVSSLFDGQNEQFF. As DNA, the CDR3 is TGTGTCAGCAGCTTATTTGACGGGCAAAATGAGCAGTTCTTC.

V usage is TRBV6-6 and J usage is TRBJ1-4; no reliable D call. Germline V gives CDR1 MNHNY, CDR2 SVGAGI (reference sequence). The V gene lost 0 bases and the J gene lost 0 bases, with 8 bases spanning the gap. The CDR3 length is 16 residues. Written as DNA, the CDR3 is TGTGCCAGCAGTTACTCTGGCAGTGCAACTAATGAAAAACTGTTTTTT. Encoded protein: CASSYSGSATNEKLFF.

This clonotype was recorded a few times. The V and J genes are TRBV5-1 and TRBJ2-5; 11 bases are a match to TRBD2. The junction had 10 bases not matched to a gene; V was cut back by 7 bases and J by 2 bases. The germline gives CDR1 SGHRS, CDR2 YFSETQ. The CDR3 sequence is 16 residues long. The CDR3 DNA reads as TGCGCCAGCGCTGACGGGGGGACTAGCGGACAAGAGACCCAGTACTTC. Translated: CASADGGTSGQETQYF.

The table lists this clonotype with a few counts. The chain couples TRBV29-1 to TRBJ2-4; 10 positions match TRBD1. Trimming took 5 bases from V and 1 from J; bases not matched to a gene: 2. The germline CDR1 and CDR2 sequences are SQVTM and ANQGSEA. The CDR3 spans 14 residues. Written as DNA, the CDR3 is TGCAGCGTTCCGGGACAGGGGGCCAAAAACATTCAGTACTTC. Protein product: CSVPGQGAKNIQYF. The variable domain in full, with the rest retrieved from reference TRBV29-1 and TRBJ2-4, is SAVISQKPSRDICQRGTSLTIQCQVDSQVTMMFWYRQQPGQSLTLIATANQGSEATYESGFVIDKFPISRPNLTFSTLTVSNMSPEDSSIYLCSVPGQGAKNIQYFGAGTRLSVL.

This clonotype was detected a few times. This sequence joins TRBV7-9 and TRBJ2-3, with 8 bases lining up with TRBD2. Germline loops: CDR1 SEHNR, CDR2 FQNEAQ (reference sequence). J lost 3 bases, V lost 5 bases, and 10 bases had no gene match. The CDR3 length is 16 residues. The CDR3 nucleotides read TGTGCCAGCAGCCCCCCGGGACTAGGGCGTACAGATACGCAGTATTTT. It specifies CASSPPGLGRTDTQYF.

This chain links TRBV19 with TRBJ2-7, with 7 bases that match TRBD2. The CDR3 has 14 residues. Germline V gene sequence: CDR1 LNHDA, CDR2 SQIVND (reference sequence). V lost 3 bases, J lost 1 base, and 3 bases stayed unmatched. The CDR3 is CASSMGRASYEQYF. CDR3 nucleotides: TGTGCCAGTAGTATGGGGAGGGCATCCTACGAGCAGTACTTC.